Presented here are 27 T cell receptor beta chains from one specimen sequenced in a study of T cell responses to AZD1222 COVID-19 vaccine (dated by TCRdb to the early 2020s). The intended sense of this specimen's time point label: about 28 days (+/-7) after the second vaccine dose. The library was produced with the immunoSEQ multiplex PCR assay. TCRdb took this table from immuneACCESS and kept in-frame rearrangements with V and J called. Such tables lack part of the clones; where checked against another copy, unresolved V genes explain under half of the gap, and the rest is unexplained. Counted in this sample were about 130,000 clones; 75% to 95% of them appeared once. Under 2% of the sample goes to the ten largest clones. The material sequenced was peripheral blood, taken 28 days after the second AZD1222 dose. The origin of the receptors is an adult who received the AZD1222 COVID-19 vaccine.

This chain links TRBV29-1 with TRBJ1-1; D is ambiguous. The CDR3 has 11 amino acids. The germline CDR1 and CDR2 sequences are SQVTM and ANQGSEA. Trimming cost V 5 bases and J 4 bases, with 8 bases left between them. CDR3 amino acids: CSVPLGTEAFF. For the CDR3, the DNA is TGCAGCGTTCCGTTGGGCACTGAAGCTTTCTTT. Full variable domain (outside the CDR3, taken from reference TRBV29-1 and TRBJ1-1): SAVISQKPSRDICQRGTSLTIQCQVDSQVTMMFWYRQQPGQSLTLIATANQGSEATYESGFVIDKFPISRPNLTFSTLTVSNMSPEDSSIYLCSVPLGTEAFFGQGTRLTVV.

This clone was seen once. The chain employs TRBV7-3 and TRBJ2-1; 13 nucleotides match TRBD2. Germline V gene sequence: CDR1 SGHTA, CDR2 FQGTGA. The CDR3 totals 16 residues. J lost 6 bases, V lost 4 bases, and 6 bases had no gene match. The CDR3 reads CASSSGLAGMGNEQFF. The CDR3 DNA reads TGTGCCAGCAGCTCGGGACTAGCGGGAATGGGCAATGAGCAGTTCTTC.

The CDR3 loop is CASSFNGGAGELFF. CDR3 coding DNA: TGTGCCAGCAGCTTTAACGGAGGGGCCGGGGAGCTGTTTTTT. This chain uses TRBV11-2 with TRBJ2-2, with D perhaps matching TRBD2 (6 bases). The CDR3 has 14 amino acids. V was trimmed by 3 bases and J by 6 bases, leaving 11 bases between them. The germline gives CDR1 SGHAT, CDR2 FQNNGV.

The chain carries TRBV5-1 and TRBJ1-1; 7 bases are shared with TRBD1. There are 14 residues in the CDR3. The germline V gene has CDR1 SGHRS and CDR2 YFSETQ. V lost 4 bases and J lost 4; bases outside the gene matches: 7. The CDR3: CASSPRQGGTEAFF. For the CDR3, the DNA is TGCGCCAGCAGCCCAAGACAGGGAGGCACTGAAGCTTTCTTT.

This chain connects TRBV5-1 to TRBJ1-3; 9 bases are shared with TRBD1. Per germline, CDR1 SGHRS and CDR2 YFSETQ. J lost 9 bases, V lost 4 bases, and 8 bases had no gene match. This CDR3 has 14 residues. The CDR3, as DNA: TGCGCCAGCAGCCCGGACAGGGGCATAAGCACCATATATTTT. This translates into CASSPDRGISTIYF.

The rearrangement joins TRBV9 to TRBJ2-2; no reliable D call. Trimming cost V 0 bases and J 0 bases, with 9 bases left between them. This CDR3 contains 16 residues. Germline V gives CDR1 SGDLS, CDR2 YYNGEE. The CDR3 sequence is CASSVVAGANTGELFF. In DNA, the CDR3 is TGTGCCAGCAGCGTAGTGGCAGGTGCGAACACCGGGGAGCTGTTTTTT. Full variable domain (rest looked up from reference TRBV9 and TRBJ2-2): DSGVTQTPKHLITATGQRVTLRCSPRSGDLSVYWYQQSLDQGLQFLIQYYNGEERAKGNILERFSAQQFPDLHSELNLSSLELGDSALYFCASSVVAGANTGELFFGEGSRLTVL.

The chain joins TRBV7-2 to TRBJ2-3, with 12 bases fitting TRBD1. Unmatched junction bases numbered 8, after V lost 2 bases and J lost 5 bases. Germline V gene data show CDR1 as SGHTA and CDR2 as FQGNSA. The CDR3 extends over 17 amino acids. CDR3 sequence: CASSLYGTGGLRDTQYF. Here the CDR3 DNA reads TGTGCCAGCAGCTTATATGGGACAGGGGGCTTAAGAGATACGCAGTATTTT.

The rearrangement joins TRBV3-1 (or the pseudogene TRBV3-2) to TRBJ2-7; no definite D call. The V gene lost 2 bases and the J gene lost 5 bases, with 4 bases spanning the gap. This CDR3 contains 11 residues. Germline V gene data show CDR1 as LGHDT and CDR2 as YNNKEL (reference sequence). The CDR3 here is CASSQYHEQYF. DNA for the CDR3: TGTGCCAGCAGCCAATACCACGAGCAGTACTTC.

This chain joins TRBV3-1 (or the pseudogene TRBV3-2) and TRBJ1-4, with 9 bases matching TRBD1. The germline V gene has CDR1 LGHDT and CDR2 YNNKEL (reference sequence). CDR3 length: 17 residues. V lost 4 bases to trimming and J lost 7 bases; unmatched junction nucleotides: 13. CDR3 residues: CASSPPGQGYWIEKLFF. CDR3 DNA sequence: TGTGCCAGCAGCCCCCCGGGACAGGGTTATTGGATTGAAAAACTGTTTTTT.

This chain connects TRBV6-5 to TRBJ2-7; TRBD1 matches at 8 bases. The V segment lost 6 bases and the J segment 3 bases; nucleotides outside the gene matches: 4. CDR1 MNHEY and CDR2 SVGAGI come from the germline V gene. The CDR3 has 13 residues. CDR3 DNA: TGTGCCAGCAGGACCGGGACAGGCTACGAGCAGTACTTC. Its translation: CASRTGTGYEQYF.

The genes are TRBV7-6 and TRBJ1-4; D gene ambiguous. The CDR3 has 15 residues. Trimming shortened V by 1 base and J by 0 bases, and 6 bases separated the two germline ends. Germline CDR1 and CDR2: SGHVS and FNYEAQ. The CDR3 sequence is CASSLVESTNEKLFF. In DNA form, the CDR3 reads TGTGCCAGCAGCTTAGTGGAGTCAACTAATGAAAAACTGTTTTTT.

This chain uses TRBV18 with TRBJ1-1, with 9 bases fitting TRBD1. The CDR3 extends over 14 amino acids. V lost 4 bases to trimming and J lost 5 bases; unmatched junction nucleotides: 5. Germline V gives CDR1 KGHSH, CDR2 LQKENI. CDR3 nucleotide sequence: TGTGCCAGCTCACAGGGGACAGGGAGGACTGAAGCTTTCTTT. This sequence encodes CASSQGTGRTEAFF. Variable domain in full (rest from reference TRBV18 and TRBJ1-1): NAGVMQNPRHLVRRRGQEARLRCSPMKGHSHVYWYRQLPEEGLKFMVYLQKENIIDESGMPKERFSAEFPKEGPSILRIQQVVRGDSAAYFCASSQGTGRTEAFFGQGTRLTVV.

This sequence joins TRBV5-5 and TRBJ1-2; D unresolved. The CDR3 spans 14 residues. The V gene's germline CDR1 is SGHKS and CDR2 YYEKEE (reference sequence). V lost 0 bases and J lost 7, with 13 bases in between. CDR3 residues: CASSLAPQSSGYTF. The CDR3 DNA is TGTGCCAGCAGCTTGGCCCCACAGTCGAGTGGCTACACCTTC.

CDR3 bases: TGTGCCAGCAGCTTAAGACAGTACTCTGGAAACACCATATATTTT. This translates into CASSLRQYSGNTIYF. The J gene is TRBJ1-3, the V gene TRBV5-5; a possible D gene is TRBD1 (5 bases). V lost 2 bases to trimming and J lost 0 bases, with 9 bases between them. CDR3 length: 15 residues. CDR1 is SGHKS, CDR2 YYEKEE, per germline (reference sequence).

The CDR3 reads CASTTPGLGNGYTF. In nucleotides, the CDR3 is TGTGCCAGTACGACCCCGGGATTGGGGAATGGCTACACCTTC. The rearrangement links TRBV19 to TRBJ1-2, with D uncertain. Germline V lookup: CDR1 LNHDA, CDR2 SQIVND (reference sequence). V lost 7 bases and J lost 6, with 18 bases in between. The CDR3 extends over 14 amino acids. Using reference TRBV19 and TRBJ1-2 for the parts outside the CDR3, the full variable domain is DGGITQSPKYLFRKEGQNVTLSCEQNLNHDAMYWYRQDPGQGLRLIYYSQIVNDFQKGDIAEGYSVSREKKESFPLTVTSAQKNPTAFYLCASTTPGLGNGYTFGSGTRLTVV.

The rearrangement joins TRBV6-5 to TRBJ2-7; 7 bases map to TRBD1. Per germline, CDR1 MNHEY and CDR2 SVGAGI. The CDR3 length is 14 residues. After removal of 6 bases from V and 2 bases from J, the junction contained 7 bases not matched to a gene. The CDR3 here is CASSPRGTAYEQYV. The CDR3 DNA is TGTGCCAGCAGCCCCCGAGGGACAGCCTACGAGCAGTACGTC.

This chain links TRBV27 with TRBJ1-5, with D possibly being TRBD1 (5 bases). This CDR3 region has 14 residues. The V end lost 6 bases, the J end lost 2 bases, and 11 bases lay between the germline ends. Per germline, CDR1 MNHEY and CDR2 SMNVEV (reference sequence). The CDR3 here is CASSPGLGNQPQHF. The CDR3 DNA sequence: TGTGCCAGCAGCCCAGGGCTCGGCAATCAGCCCCAGCATTTT.

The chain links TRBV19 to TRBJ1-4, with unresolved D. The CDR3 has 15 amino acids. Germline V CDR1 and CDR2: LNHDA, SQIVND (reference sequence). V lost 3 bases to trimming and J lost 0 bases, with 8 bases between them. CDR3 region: CASSMEDPTNEKLFF. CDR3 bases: TGTGCCAGTAGTATGGAGGACCCAACTAATGAAAAACTGTTTTTT. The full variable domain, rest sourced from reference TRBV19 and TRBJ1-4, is DGGITQSPKYLFRKEGQNVTLSCEQNLNHDAMYWYRQDPGQGLRLIYYSQIVNDFQKGDIAEGYSVSREKKESFPLTVTSAQKNPTAFYLCASSMEDPTNEKLFFGSGTQLSVL.

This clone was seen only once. CDR3 amino acids: CASSPYAVGQGYGYTF. The CDR3 nucleotides are TGTGCCAGCAGCCCGTATGCTGTAGGACAGGGGTATGGCTACACCTTC. This chain links TRBV7-8 with TRBJ1-2; 9 bases fit TRBD1. The J segment lost 5 bases and the V segment lost 5 bases, leaving 12 bases of the junction unmatched. CDR1 SGHVS and CDR2 FQNEAQ come from the germline V gene. This CDR3 region has 16 residues.

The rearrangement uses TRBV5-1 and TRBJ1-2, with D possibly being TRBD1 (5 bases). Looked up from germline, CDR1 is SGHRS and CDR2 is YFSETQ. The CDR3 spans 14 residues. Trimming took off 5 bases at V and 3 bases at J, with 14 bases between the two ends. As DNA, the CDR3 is TGCGCCAGCAGTCCCCTAGAAGGGGACTATGGCTACACCTTC. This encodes CASSPLEGDYGYTF.

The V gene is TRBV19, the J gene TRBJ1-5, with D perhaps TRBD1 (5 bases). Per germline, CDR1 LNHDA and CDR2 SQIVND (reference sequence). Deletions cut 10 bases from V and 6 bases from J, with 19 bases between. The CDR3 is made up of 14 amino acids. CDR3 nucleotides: TGTGCCACCATTTCTCCAGGGCTGGGTCAGCCCCAGCATTTT. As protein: CATISPGLGQPQHF. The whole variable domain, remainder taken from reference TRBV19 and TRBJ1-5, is DGGITQSPKYLFRKEGQNVTLSCEQNLNHDAMYWYRQDPGQGLRLIYYSQIVNDFQKGDIAEGYSVSREKKESFPLTVTSAQKNPTAFYLCATISPGLGQPQHFGDGTRLSIL.

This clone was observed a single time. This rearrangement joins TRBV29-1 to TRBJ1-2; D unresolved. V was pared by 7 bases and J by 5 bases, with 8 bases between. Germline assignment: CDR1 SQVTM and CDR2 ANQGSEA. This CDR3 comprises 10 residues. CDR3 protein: CSAGEYGYTF. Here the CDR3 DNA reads TGCAGCGCCGGGGAATATGGCTACACCTTC.

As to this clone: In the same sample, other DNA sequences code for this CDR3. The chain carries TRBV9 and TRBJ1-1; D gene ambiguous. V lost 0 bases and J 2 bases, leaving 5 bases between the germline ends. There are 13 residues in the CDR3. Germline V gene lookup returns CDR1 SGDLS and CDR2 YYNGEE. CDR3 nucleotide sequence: TGTGCCAGCAGCGTAGAGGTAAACACTGAAGCTTTCTTT. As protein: CASSVEVNTEAFF.

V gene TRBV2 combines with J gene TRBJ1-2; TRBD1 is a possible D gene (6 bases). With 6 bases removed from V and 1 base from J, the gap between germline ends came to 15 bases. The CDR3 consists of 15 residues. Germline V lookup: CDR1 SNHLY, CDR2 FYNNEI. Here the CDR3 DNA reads TGTGCCAGCAGATCCGGGACACCGAGTAACTATGGCTACACCTTC. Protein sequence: CASRSGTPSNYGYTF.

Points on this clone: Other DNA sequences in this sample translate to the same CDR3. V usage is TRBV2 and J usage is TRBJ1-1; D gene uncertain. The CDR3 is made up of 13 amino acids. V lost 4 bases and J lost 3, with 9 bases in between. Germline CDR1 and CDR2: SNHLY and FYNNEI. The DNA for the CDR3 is TGTGCCAGCAGTGTTAAGGGTGACACTGAAGCTTTCTTT. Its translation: CASSVKGDTEAFF.

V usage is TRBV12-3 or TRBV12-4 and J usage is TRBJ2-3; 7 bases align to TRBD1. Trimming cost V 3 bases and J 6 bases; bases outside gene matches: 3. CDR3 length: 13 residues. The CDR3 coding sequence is TGTGCCAGCAGTTTCACACAGGGGGATACGCAGTATTTT. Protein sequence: CASSFTQGDTQYF.

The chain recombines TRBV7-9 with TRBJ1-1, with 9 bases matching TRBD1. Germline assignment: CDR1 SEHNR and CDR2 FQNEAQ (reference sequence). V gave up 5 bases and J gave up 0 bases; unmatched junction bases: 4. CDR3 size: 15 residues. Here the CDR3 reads CASSTGQGMNTEAFF. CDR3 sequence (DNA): TGTGCCAGCAGCACCGGACAGGGGATGAACACTGAAGCTTTCTTT.